Below, one T cell receptor (beta chain) is given with its context. The antigen is undetermined. Each single cDNA molecule received a unique molecular identifier. TCRdb reprocessed the 5' RACE reads via MiXCR and lists one record per CDR3 protein. The sample includes over 85,000 distinct CDR3 sequences, approximately 15% of them seen just once. Germline CDR1 is SGHTA and CDR2 is FQGNSA. The CDR3 is 14 amino acids. V gave up 0 bases and J gave up 5 bases, with 11 bases separating them. The data belong to a study of early T cells in non-severe SARS-CoV-2 infection. The wider study: Sequencing used unsorted whole-blood bulk RNA, so chains lack pairing. Study-wide results and limits: Clonotype matching in VDJdb favored anti-spike CD8 responses and did not capture private and CD4 specificities.

The material sequenced was whole blood. The TCR comes from an adult who was a healthcare worker with PCR-confirmed SARS-CoV-2 infection or an uninfected control (not recorded which). The V call is TRBV7-2, the J call TRBJ2-7, with no clear D. The DNA for the CDR3 is TGTGCCAGCAGCTTAGCGTGGCAGACCGACGAGCAGTACTTC. Residues: CASSLAWQTDEQYF. The whole variable domain, filled in from reference TRBV7-2 and TRBJ2-7, reads GAGVSQSPSNKVTEKGKDVELRCDPISGHTALYWYRQSLGQGLEFLIYFQGNSAPDKSGLPSDRFSAERTGGSVSTLTIQRTQQEDSAVYLCASSLAWQTDEQYFGPGTRLTVT.